Shown below are 18 T cell receptor beta chains from a single sample sequenced in a study of T-cell memory formation after mild COVID-19. TCRdb redid the calling of the 5' RACE reads with MiXCR, one entry per CDR3 protein. Here the sample spans hundreds of thousands of distinct CDR3 sequences, less than 20% being singletons. Material: PBMCs or a T cell subset sorted from them (not recorded which). The receptors originated from an adult woman who had mild COVID-19 (a few samples of this study predate the infection). Cell type and time point are not known.

The table lists this clonotype with a few counts. This sequence joins TRBV5-1 and TRBJ1-2; 8 positions match TRBD1. The V segment lost 4 bases and the J segment 6 bases; nucleotides outside the gene matches: 11. Per germline, CDR1 SGHRS and CDR2 YFSETQ. The CDR3 extends over 15 amino acids. The CDR3 nucleotides read TGCGCCAGCAGCACGGCCGGGACAGGCTTTGATGGCTACACCTTC. This gives the protein CASSTAGTGFDGYTF.

This clonotype has ten or more counts. The chain couples TRBV12-3 or TRBV12-4 to TRBJ1-1, with D uncertain. This CDR3 is built from 13 residues. V lost 6 bases and J lost 5, with 13 bases in between. In DNA form, the CDR3 reads TGTGCCAGCAGCTTGAGAGGTGGGACTGAAGCTTTCTTT. Its protein product is CASSLRGGTEAFF.

In DNA form, the CDR3 reads TGTGCCAGCAGTTCAATCACCTACGAGCAGTACTTC. Its protein is CASSSITYEQYF. The rearrangement links TRBV12-3 or TRBV12-4 to TRBJ2-7, with D unresolved. The CDR3 runs to 12 residues. V lost 4 bases, J lost 2 bases, and 6 bases lay in between.

The gene calls are TRBV20-1 and TRBJ1-2, with 9 bases lining up with TRBD1. CDR1 is DFQATT and CDR2 is SNEGSKA in the germline V gene (reference sequence). There are 14 residues in the CDR3. Trimming cost V 5 bases and J 6 bases; bases outside gene matches: 10. Here the CDR3 DNA reads TGCAGTGCTGGGGGTTCGGGACAGGGCCATGGCTACACCTTC. This gives the protein CSAGGSGQGHGYTF.

This clonotype was counted a few times. The chain carries TRBV2 and TRBJ2-3; the match to TRBD2 covers 8 bases. The CDR3 extends over 16 amino acids. The V and J ends lost 5 bases and 1 base, in that order; junction bases with no gene match: 8. The V gene's germline CDR1 is SNHLY and CDR2 FYNNEI. This CDR3 is CASSPTSGWGTDTQYF. The CDR3 DNA sequence: TGTGCCAGCAGTCCTACTAGCGGATGGGGCACAGATACGCAGTATTTT.

V usage is TRBV14 and J usage is TRBJ2-1; TRBD1 agrees at 7 bases. This CDR3 is 12 amino acids long. V shed 4 bases, J shed 12 bases, and the junction held 6 bases outside the gene matches. The germline gives CDR1 SGHDN, CDR2 FVKESK. This chain's CDR3 is CASSRQGFAQFF. CDR3 in DNA: TGTGCCAGCAGCCGACAGGGATTCGCGCAGTTCTTC.

The chain has TRBV12-3 or TRBV12-4 and TRBJ1-6, with no clear D. The CDR3 has 14 amino acids. V was cut by 6 bases and J by 8 bases, with 14 bases left in between. The CDR3 sequence is CASSPTHTYSPLHF. DNA for the CDR3: TGTGCCAGCAGCCCGACCCATACCTATTCACCCCTCCACTTT.

This clonotype showed up just a few times. The CDR3: CSVGRQYTEAFF. The CDR3 DNA sequence: TGCAGCGTGGGCCGACAGTACACTGAAGCTTTCTTT. This sequence joins TRBV29-1 and TRBJ1-1; D may be TRBD1 (5 bases). Germline values: CDR1 SQVTM, CDR2 ANQGSEA. There are 12 residues in the CDR3. V dropped 6 bases and J dropped 3 bases, with 11 bases sitting between them.

This CDR3 is CASGSGDNEQFF. CDR3 DNA sequence: TGCGCCAGCGGATCAGGAGACAATGAGCAGTTCTTC. The genes are TRBV5-1 and TRBJ2-1, with D unclear. V was clipped by 7 bases and J by 5 bases, with 10 bases between them. From germline, CDR1 is SGHRS and CDR2 YFSETQ. There are 12 residues in the CDR3.

This clonotype was seen a handful of times. This chain uses TRBV3-1 with TRBJ2-7; 9 nucleotides align to TRBD1. J lost 4 bases, V lost 4 bases, and 5 bases had no gene match. The V gene's germline CDR1 is LGHDT and CDR2 YNNKEL (reference sequence). The length of the CDR3 is 14 residues. The CDR3 DNA follows: TGTGCCAGCAGCCTTCAACAGGGGGCTTACGAGCAGTACTTC. Translation: CASSLQQGAYEQYF.

The rearrangement links TRBV5-5 to TRBJ2-1, with D maybe TRBD2 (6 bases). Trimming removed 4 bases from V and 0 bases from J, with 11 bases in between. Per the germline V gene, CDR1 is SGHKS and CDR2 is YYEKEE (reference sequence). The CDR3 runs to 15 residues. The CDR3 loop is CASSGTPSSYNEQFF. CDR3 in DNA: TGTGCCAGCAGCGGGACTCCCAGCTCCTACAATGAGCAGTTCTTC.

This clonotype was picked up a small number of times. The rearrangement links TRBV7-8 to TRBJ2-1; TRBD2 matches at 8 bases. V gave up 5 bases and J gave up 1 base; unmatched junction bases: 10. The CDR3 totals 17 residues. Looked up from germline, CDR1 is SGHVS and CDR2 is FQNEAQ. The chain's CDR3 is CASSPGRGGRSYNEQFF. Here the CDR3 DNA reads TGTGCCAGCAGCCCCGGTCGGGGGGGGCGGTCCTACAATGAGCAGTTCTTC.

This clonotype has a handful of counts. V usage is TRBV10-3 and J usage is TRBJ1-5, with D perhaps TRBD1 (5 bases). The germline CDR1 and CDR2 sequences are ENHRY and SYGVKD. V was shortened by 5 bases and J by 1 base, with 9 bases between the two germline ends. CDR3 size: 14 residues. This chain's CDR3 is CAISQGLSNQPQHF. The CDR3 coding sequence is TGTGCCATCAGTCAGGGTTTAAGCAATCAGCCCCAGCATTTT.

Many counts were recorded for this clonotype. CDR3 protein: CASRGEIEQFF. DNA for the CDR3: TGCGCCAGCCGAGGGGAGATCGAGCAGTTCTTC. The genes are TRBV5-1 and TRBJ2-1; possibly TRBD1 or TRBD2 for D (5 bases each). The CDR3 covers 11 residues. The germline CDR1 and CDR2 sequences are SGHRS and YFSETQ. V gave up 7 bases and J gave up 10 bases, with 12 bases separating them.

This clonotype was found many times. V gene TRBV7-8 combines with J gene TRBJ2-2; 7 nucleotides agree with TRBD2. Germline trimming cut 4 bases from V and 6 bases from J; bases unmatched to any gene: 11. Germline assignment: CDR1 SGHVS and CDR2 FQNEAQ. The CDR3 runs to 16 residues. The CDR3 nucleotides are TGTGCCAGCAGCTCAAGGCGGGGGATATCGGCCGGGGAGCTGTTTTTT. It translates to CASSSRRGISAGELFF.

A few counts support this clonotype. The rearrangement links TRBV29-1 to TRBJ2-7, with TRBD1 matching over 7 bases. The CDR3 runs 15 residues. Germline CDR1 SQVTM, CDR2 ANQGSEA. The junction had 11 bases not matched to a gene; V was cut back by 6 bases and J by 0 bases. The CDR3 sequence is CSVSLGDSDSYEQYF. The CDR3 DNA is TGCAGCGTATCTCTAGGGGACAGTGACTCCTACGAGCAGTACTTC.

The chain has TRBV3-1 and TRBJ2-7, with 8 bases lining up with TRBD1. The CDR3 is 15 residues long. With 5 bases clipped from V and 3 bases from J, the junction kept 9 bases outside the gene matches. Germline V CDR1 and CDR2: LGHDT, YNNKEL (reference sequence). CDR3 residues: CASSTRQGFGYEQYF. CDR3 nucleotide sequence: TGTGCCAGCAGCACCCGACAGGGGTTTGGCTACGAGCAGTACTTC.

The chain has TRBV18 and TRBJ2-1; D not resolved. This CDR3 has 13 residues. The germline V and J ends were trimmed by 3 bases and 2 bases, with 5 bases remaining between them. Looked up from germline, CDR1 is KGHSH and CDR2 is LQKENI. The chain's CDR3 is CASSPVAYNEQFF. The CDR3 region has the DNA TGTGCCAGCTCACCGGTAGCCTACAATGAGCAGTTCTTC.